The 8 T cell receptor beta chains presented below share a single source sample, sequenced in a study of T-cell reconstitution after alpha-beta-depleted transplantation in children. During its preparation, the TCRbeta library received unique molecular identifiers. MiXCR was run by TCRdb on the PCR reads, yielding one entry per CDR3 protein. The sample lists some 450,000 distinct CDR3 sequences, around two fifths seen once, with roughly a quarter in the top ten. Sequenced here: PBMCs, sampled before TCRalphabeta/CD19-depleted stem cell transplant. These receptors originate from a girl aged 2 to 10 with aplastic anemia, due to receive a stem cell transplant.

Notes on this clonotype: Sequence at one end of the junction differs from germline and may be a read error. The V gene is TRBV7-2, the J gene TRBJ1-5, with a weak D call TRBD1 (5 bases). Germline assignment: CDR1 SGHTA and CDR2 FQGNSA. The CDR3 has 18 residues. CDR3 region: CASRFAKQALLGNQPQHF. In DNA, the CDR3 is TGTGCCAGCCGCTTCGCCAAACAGGCCCTCCTTGGCAATCAGCCCCAGCATTTT.

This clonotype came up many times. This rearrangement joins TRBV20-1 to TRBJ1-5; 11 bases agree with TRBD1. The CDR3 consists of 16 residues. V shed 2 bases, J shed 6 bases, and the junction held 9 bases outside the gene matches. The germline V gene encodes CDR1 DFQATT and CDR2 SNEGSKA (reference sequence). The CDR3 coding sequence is TGCAGTGCTAGAAAGACCGGGGGACAGGGGGGTCAGCCCCAGCATTTT. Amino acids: CSARKTGGQGGQPQHF.

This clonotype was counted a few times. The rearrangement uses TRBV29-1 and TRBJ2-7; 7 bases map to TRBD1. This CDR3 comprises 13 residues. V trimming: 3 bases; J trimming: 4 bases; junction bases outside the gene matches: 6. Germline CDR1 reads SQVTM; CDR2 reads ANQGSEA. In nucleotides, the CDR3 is TGCAGCGTTGAGACCAGGGGGATATACGAGCAGTACTTC. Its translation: CSVETRGIYEQYF.

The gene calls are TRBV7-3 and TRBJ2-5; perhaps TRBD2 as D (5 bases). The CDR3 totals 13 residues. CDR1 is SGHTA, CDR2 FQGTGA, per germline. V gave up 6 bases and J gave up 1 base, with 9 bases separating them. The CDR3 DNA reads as TGTGCCAGCAGTGAGGGCCCCCAAGAGACCCAGTACTTC. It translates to CASSEGPQETQYF. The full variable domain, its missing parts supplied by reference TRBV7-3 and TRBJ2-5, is GAGVSQTPSNKVTEKGKYVELRCDPISGHTALYWYRQSLGQGPEFLIYFQGTGAADDSGLPNDRFFAVRPEGSVSTLKIQRTERGDSAVYLCASSEGPQETQYFGPGTRLLVL.

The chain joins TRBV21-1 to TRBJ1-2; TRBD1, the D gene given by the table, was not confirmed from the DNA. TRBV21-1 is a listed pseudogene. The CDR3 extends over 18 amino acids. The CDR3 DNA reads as TGTGCCAGCATCCCATGGGACAGGGAACGGCGTTATATGCGTGGCTACACCTTC. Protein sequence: CASIPWDRERRYMRGYTF.

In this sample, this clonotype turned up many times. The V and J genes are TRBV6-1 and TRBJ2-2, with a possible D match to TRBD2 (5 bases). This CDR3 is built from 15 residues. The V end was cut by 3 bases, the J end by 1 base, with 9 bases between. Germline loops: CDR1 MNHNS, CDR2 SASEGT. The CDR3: CASSETIRNTGELFF. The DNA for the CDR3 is TGTGCCAGCAGTGAGACTATCAGGAACACCGGGGAGCTGTTTTTT.

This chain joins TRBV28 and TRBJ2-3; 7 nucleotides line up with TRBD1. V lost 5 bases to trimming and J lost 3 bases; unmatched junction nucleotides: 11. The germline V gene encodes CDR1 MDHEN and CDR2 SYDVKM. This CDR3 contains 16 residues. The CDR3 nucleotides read TGTGCCAGCAGTAGGGGACAGAGGGTCGGGACAGATACGCAGTATTTT. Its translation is CASSRGQRVGTDTQYF.

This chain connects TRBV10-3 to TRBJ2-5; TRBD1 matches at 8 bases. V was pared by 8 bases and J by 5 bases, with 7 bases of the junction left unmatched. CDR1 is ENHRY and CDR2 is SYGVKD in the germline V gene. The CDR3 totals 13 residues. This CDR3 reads CAIASRDRETQYF. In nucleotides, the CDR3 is TGTGCCATCGCCTCCCGGGACAGGGAGACCCAGTACTTC.